This T cell receptor beta chain was captured in a study of cytomegalovirus exposure and HLA in healthy donors. Study conclusions and caveats: Presence/absence analyses rested on an assumption that sequencing depth was roughly uniform across donors. Some TCR beta chains (more than 150 of them) were listed as cytomegalovirus-associated.

The CDR3 consists of 17 residues. V lost 5 bases to trimming and J lost 0 bases, with 16 bases between them. The germline gives CDR1 LNHDA, CDR2 SQIVND (reference sequence). PCR involved 60 Vbeta and 13 Jbeta primers. Profiling relied on immunoSEQ multiplex PCR, and the TCRdb table lists in-frame clones only, not all of them. Among 20,000 to 25,000 clones listed, 79% were seen once. At sampling all donors were nominally healthy, likely with unrecorded immune exposures. Points on this clone: The antigen remains unidentified.

This TCR was recovered from a male donor in good health and CMV-seronegative. The J gene is TRBJ1-4, the V gene TRBV19; the D is unclear. The sequencing sample was made of PBMCs. Written as DNA, the CDR3 is TGTGCCAGTAGTCCCCGCTTGAGCTCTCCAACTAATGAAAAACTGTTTTTT. Residues: CASSPRLSSPTNEKLFF.